This T cell receptor (beta chain) was captured in a study of blood T cell repertoires in COVID-19. Overall study: T cells, B-cell-depleted T cells, or PBMCs provided the cDNA or gDNA that served as material.

In the original processing: Scientists estimated how many nucleated cells there were by amplifying reference gene primers. Assay used: immunoSEQ multiplex PCR; TCRdb lists only in-frame clones, some missing. That table is the source of V, J and clone size, and D and trimming were worked out from the DNA. The sample has approximately 190,000 clones; 84% are singletons. V gave up 1 base and J gave up 10 bases, with 14 bases separating them. The V gene's germline CDR1 is SGHNT and CDR2 YYREEE (reference sequence). CDR3 length: 13 amino acids. Within 2 weeks of study entry, exposed participants had contacted a PCR-confirmed or clinician-diagnosed COVID-19 case.

This chain uses TRBV5-4 with TRBJ1-1, with D uncertain. The source of this sequence is a woman between 25 and 40 years old who had been exposed to COVID-19. What was sequenced was PBMCs or T cells enriched from blood (not recorded which). As DNA, the CDR3 is TGTGCCAGCAGCTTGAGAGGGATCGATGGAGCTTTCTTT. It specifies CASSLRGIDGAFF.